Listed below are T cell receptor beta chains from one sample, sequenced in a study of blood T cells in healthy people across ages. TCRdb reprocessed the 5' RACE reads via MiXCR and lists one record per CDR3 protein. The repertoire holds 580,000 or so distinct CDR3 sequences, 40% to 50% seen once, with 20% to 25% in the top ten. The sample taken for sequencing was blood. Receptors originate from a man aged 80 or over in good health. Each CDR3 is given with its conserved first and last residue. The D gene is left open where the match is weak. The size of a clone is reported for some rows only, either as once, few or many, or as a class for expanded clones.

many | TRBJ2-7 | . | TRBV6-6 | CASSYGYLYEQYF | TGTGCCAGCAGTTACGGATACCTCTACGAGCAGTACTTC
few | TRBJ1-1 | . | TRBV5-5 | CASSLGYSPGTWNTEAFF | TGTGCCAGCAGCTTGGGATACAGTCCCGGGACATGGAACACTGAAGCTTTCTTT
. | TRBJ2-1 | TRBD2 | TRBV20-1 | CSAILGASGGYEQFF | TGCAGTGCTATCCTAGGGGCTAGCGGGGGGTATGAGCAGTTCTTC
. | TRBJ2-3 | . | TRBV7-2 | CASSLGRTADTQYF | TGTGCCAGCAGCCTCGGACGGACAGCAGATACGCAGTATTTT
. | TRBJ2-5 | . | TRBV11-2 | CASRSRGPGNEQYF | TGTGCCAGCCGTAGCAGAGGTCCTGGCAATGAGCAGTACTTC
few | TRBJ1-6 | . | TRBV3-1 | CASSHLDSPLHF | TGTGCCAGCAGCCACCTCGATTCACCCCTCCACTTT
. | TRBJ1-2 | . | TRBV6-2/TRBV6-3 | CASSREWSSRYGYTF | TGTGCCAGCAGCCGAGAATGGAGTTCCCGCTATGGCTACACCTTC
. | TRBJ2-1 | TRBD2 | TRBV7-3 | CASSLFPGGDEQFF | TGTGCCAGCAGCTTATTCCCGGGGGGGGATGAGCAGTTCTTC
. | TRBJ2-1 | TRBD2 | TRBV29-1 | CSAGRGSGNEQFF | TGCAGCGCTGGGCGGGGTAGCGGGAATGAGCAGTTCTTC
few | TRBJ2-3 | TRBD1 | TRBV7-3 | CASSLQGQGAGDTQYF | TGTGCCAGCAGCCTACAGGGACAGGGGGCTGGAGATACGCAGTATTTT
. | TRBJ1-5 | . | TRBV29-1 | CSARGWGNQPQHF | TGCAGCGCCCGAGGGTGGGGCAATCAGCCCCAGCATTTT
. | TRBJ2-5 | . | TRBV6-6 | CASSMPGLATGGETQYF | TGTGCCAGCAGTATGCCGGGACTAGCGACAGGGGGGGAGACCCAGTACTTC
few | TRBJ2-3 | TRBD1 | TRBV7-3 | CASSLIGTGRSDTQYF | TGTGCCAGCAGCTTAATCGGGACAGGTAGATCCGATACGCAGTATTTT
. | TRBJ1-5 | . | TRBV7-2 | CASSLLQGSNQPQHF | TGTGCCAGCAGCTTGCTACAGGGTAGTAATCAGCCCCAGCATTTT
. | TRBJ2-1 | . | TRBV18 | CASSPLGLAYNEQFF | TGTGCCAGCTCACCACTAGGCCTCGCCTACAATGAGCAGTTCTTC
many | TRBJ2-5 | . | TRBV6-6 | CASIPSGQETQYF | TGTGCCAGCATCCCAAGTGGGCAAGAGACCCAGTACTTC
few | TRBJ1-2 | . | TRBV6-1 | CASTLPGEGGYTF | TGTGCCAGCACCCTACCAGGGGAGGGTGGCTACACCTTC
. | TRBJ2-7 | . | TRBV20-1 | CSASPGGRRDAYEQYF | TGCAGTGCCAGCCCGGGGGGCCGTAGGGACGCCTACGAGCAGTACTTC
. | TRBJ1-5 | . | TRBV6-2/TRBV6-3 | CASSYHVSLPGPQHF | TGTGCCAGCAGTTACCACGTGAGCCTCCCAGGGCCCCAGCATTTT
few | TRBJ2-3 | TRBD1 | TRBV7-3 | CASSLQGQGTDTQYF | TGTGCCAGCAGCTTACAGGGACAGGGCACAGATACGCAGTATTTT
many | TRBJ2-3 | . | TRBV6-5 | CASSPRASWRATDTQYF | TGTGCCAGCAGTCCCCGAGCGTCCTGGAGGGCCACAGATACGCAGTATTTT
few | TRBJ2-7 | . | TRBV5-5 | CASSLRGQTAYEQYF | TGTGCCAGCAGCTTGCGGGGGCAGACCGCCTACGAGCAGTACTTC
few | TRBJ2-3 | TRBD2 | TRBV7-2 | CASSSTSGRAVQYF | TGTGCCAGCAGCTCGACTAGCGGGAGGGCTGTGCAGTATTTT
. | TRBJ2-6 | . | TRBV4-3 | CASSQASQGSSGANVLTF | TGCGCCAGCAGCCAAGCTAGTCAGGGATCCTCTGGGGCCAACGTCCTGACTTTC
few | TRBJ2-7 | . | TRBV28 | CASSPPGQKGVRYF | TGTGCCAGCAGTCCCCCGGGACAAAAGGGGGTTAGGTACTTC
. | TRBJ2-1 | . | TRBV20-1 | CSARDTRSGEQFF | TGCAGTGCTAGAGATACTCGTTCCGGTGAGCAGTTCTTC
few | TRBJ2-6 | . | TRBV20-1 | CSARTVSGANVLTF | TGCAGTGCTAGGACGGTCTCTGGGGCCAACGTCCTGACTTTC
. | TRBJ2-1 | TRBD2 | TRBV20-1 | CSANPPGREVYNEQFF | TGCAGTGCTAATCCCCCCGGGCGGGAGGTGTACAATGAGCAGTTCTTC
. | TRBJ1-1 | . | TRBV10-3 | CAISEWENTEAFF | TGTGCCATCAGTGAATGGGAAAACACTGAAGCTTTCTTT
. | TRBJ2-1 | . | TRBV4-2 | CASSQGTLGGEQFF | TGTGCCAGCAGCCAAGGGACCCTCGGTGGCGAGCAGTTCTTC
once | TRBJ1-5 | . | TRBV6-2/TRBV6-3 | CASSYSIRDISNQPQHF | TGTGCCAGCAGTTACTCGATAAGGGACATCAGCAATCAGCCCCAGCATTTT
few | TRBJ2-5 | TRBD1 | TRBV12-3/TRBV12-4 | CASSPTGVETQYF | TGTGCCAGCAGTCCGACAGGGGTCGAGACCCAGTACTTC
few | TRBJ2-1 | TRBD2 | TRBV7-2 | CASSSTSGNYNEQFF | TGTGCCAGCAGCTCCACTAGCGGCAACTACAATGAGCAGTTCTTC
few | TRBJ2-1 | TRBD1 | TRBV3-1 | CASSPQGISYNEQFF | TGTGCCAGCAGCCCACAGGGGATCTCCTACAATGAGCAGTTCTTC
. | TRBJ2-7 | TRBD2 | TRBV20-1 | CSARALAGAASYEQYF | TGCAGTGCTAGAGCCCTAGCGGGGGCGGCCTCCTACGAGCAGTACTTC
few | TRBJ2-1 | TRBD1 | TRBV29-1 | CSVDNRDRGNEQFF | TGCAGCGTTGACAATCGGGACAGGGGCAATGAGCAGTTCTTC
. | TRBJ2-5 | . | TRBV20-1 | CSARDSSTLEGTQYF | TGCAGTGCTAGAGATTCCTCCACCCTTGAGGGGACCCAGTACTTC
. | TRBJ1-2 | . | TRBV10-1 | CASSPTGAYGYTF | TGCGCCAGCAGTCCGACAGGTGCCTATGGCTACACCTTC
. | TRBJ2-1 | . | TRBV7-8 | CASSLFVPNSYNEQFF | TGTGCCAGCAGCTTATTTGTTCCCAACTCCTACAATGAGCAGTTCTTC
. | TRBJ2-7 | . | TRBV12-3/TRBV12-4 | CASILMTRNEQYF | TGTGCCAGCATTTTAATGACTCGGAACGAGCAGTACTTC
. | TRBJ2-7 | . | TRBV6-2/TRBV6-3 | CASSLPGGRDSYEQYF | TGTGCCAGCAGTTTACCCGGGGGCCGGGATTCCTACGAGCAGTACTTC
many | TRBJ2-7 | TRBD2 | TRBV6-5 | CASIAAGRGEQYF | TGTGCCAGCATAGCCGCGGGGAGGGGTGAGCAGTACTTC
. | TRBJ2-3 | . | TRBV20-1 | CSARESGLSTDTQYF | TGCAGTGCTAGAGAATCAGGATTAAGCACAGATACGCAGTATTTT
few | TRBJ1-1 | . | TRBV4-3 | CASSQVNSGWGTEAFF | TGCGCCAGCAGCCAAGTGAACTCAGGCTGGGGCACTGAAGCTTTCTTT
. | TRBJ2-5 | . | TRBV4-2 | CASSPLGGQQETQYF | TGTGCCAGCAGCCCGCTCGGGGGACAGCAAGAGACCCAGTACTTC
. | TRBJ2-5 | TRBD2 | TRBV27 | CASSFPGLRYNEQYF | TGTGCCAGCAGTTTTCCGGGACTACGATACAATGAGCAGTACTTC
few | TRBJ2-7 | . | TRBV7-9 | CASSLGRASYEQYF | TGTGCCAGCAGCTTAGGCAGGGCTTCCTACGAGCAGTACTTC
few | TRBJ2-3 | TRBD2 | TRBV20-1 | CSARRWGPSGTTDTQYF | TGCAGTGCTAGAAGGTGGGGGCCTAGCGGGACCACAGATACGCAGTATTTT
. | TRBJ1-1 | . | TRBV20-1 | CSANGPYTEAFF | TGCAGTGCGAACGGGCCGTACACTGAAGCTTTCTTT
. | TRBJ2-3 | . | TRBV6-2/TRBV6-3 | CASARRGTGGSASGSTDTQYF | TGTGCCAGCGCCCGACGGGGGACTGGAGGGAGCGCCTCGGGAAGCACAGATACGCAGTATTTT
. | TRBJ1-6 | . | TRBV4-3 | CASSQDHGGRGSPLHF | TGCGCCAGCAGCCAAGATCACGGGGGCAGGGGCTCACCCCTCCACTTT
. | TRBJ2-6 | . | TRBV12-3/TRBV12-4 | CASSLSGGANVLTF | TGTGCCAGCAGTTTAAGTGGTGGGGCCAACGTCCTGACTTTC
few | TRBJ2-7 | . | TRBV7-2 | CASSRTAAYEQYF | TGTGCCAGCAGCCGGACAGCTGCCTACGAGCAGTACTTC
. | TRBJ1-1 | . | TRBV7-2 | CASSSQGRDTEAFF | TGTGCCAGCAGCTCACAGGGTCGGGACACTGAAGCTTTCTTT
. | TRBJ1-2 | . | TRBV14 | CASSQGGGRLYGYTF | TGTGCCAGCAGCCAAGGGGGAGGCAGACTCTATGGCTACACCTTC
. | TRBJ1-5 | . | TRBV18 | CASSLGRNNQPQHF | TGTGCCAGCTCACTAGGACGGAACAATCAGCCCCAGCATTTT
. | TRBJ2-5 | . | TRBV4-1 | CASSQVRSPKETQYF | TGCGCCAGCAGCCAAGTAAGGTCCCCAAAAGAGACCCAGTACTTC
. | TRBJ2-4 | . | TRBV12-3/TRBV12-4 | CASSARDIMYF | TGTGCCAGCAGTGCCCGGGACATCATGTACTTC
. | TRBJ2-5 | . | TRBV29-1 | CSVPFKNQETQYF | TGCAGCGTTCCTTTTAAAAACCAAGAGACCCAGTACTTC